This T cell receptor (beta chain) was sequenced for a study of blood T cells in healthy people across ages. Study-wide background: Per every two T cells, about one barcoded beta molecule was captured by template switching.

Per the germline V gene, CDR1 is SGHTA and CDR2 is FQGNSA. The V gene lost 5 bases and the J gene lost 4 bases, with 11 bases spanning the gap. CDR3 length equals 13 residues. The second PCR ran roughly 6 to 11 cycles with a sample-barcoded 5' primer and J-beta primers. Individual samples furnished no less than 2.5 million CDR3-containing paired-end reads apiece. Each CDR3 protein gets one entry after TCRdb re-called the 5' RACE reads with MiXCR. This sample yields fewer than 900,000 distinct CDR3 sequences, of which roughly 45% are seen a single time; 20% belongs to the top ten. For every donor, a draw yielded about 9.7 milliliters of peripheral blood.

The TCR sequence derives from a woman aged 55 to 70 in good health. The chain couples TRBV7-2 to TRBJ2-5; D may match TRBD1 or TRBD2 (5 bases each). The sample consisted of blood. The CDR3, as DNA: TGTGCCAGCAGCCTCGGGGCCGTAGAGACCCAGTACTTC. Translated: CASSLGAVETQYF. Supplemented by reference TRBV7-2 and TRBJ2-5, the full variable domain reads GAGVSQSPSNKVTEKGKDVELRCDPISGHTALYWYRQSLGQGLEFLIYFQGNSAPDKSGLPSDRFSAERTGGSVSTLTIQRTQQEDSAVYLCASSLGAVETQYFGPGTRLLVL.